This TCR beta chain is drawn from a study of blood T cell repertoires in COVID-19. Germline values: CDR1 SNHLY, CDR2 FYNNEI. V was clipped by 6 bases and J by 8 bases, with 19 bases between them. The length of the CDR3 is 14 residues. Profiling relied on immunoSEQ multiplex PCR, and the TCRdb table lists in-frame clones only, not all of them. The sample consists of 97,000 or so clones, roughly 84% of them appearing once. The receptor was derived from a human donor in a cohort sampled during active COVID-19. The chain carries TRBV2 and TRBJ1-2; a possible D gene is TRBD1 (5 bases). Sequencing was carried out using peripheral blood. CDR3 DNA sequence: TGTGCCAGCAGCGTCGACAGTCGACTGGGGGGCTACACCTTC. It encodes CASSVDSRLGGYTF.